The 17 T cell receptor beta chains presented below share a single source sample, sequenced in a study of blood T cell repertoires in COVID-19. The data were produced by immunoSEQ multiplex PCR, yet TCRdb's version contains in-frame clones alone and is incomplete. This sample has around 30,000 clones; about 88% occur once, and the top ten carry roughly an eighth. Sequencing was carried out using peripheral blood. Source of these receptors: a human donor with active COVID-19. The donor label of this sample is uncertain.

This chain uses TRBV11-1 with TRBJ2-1, with 8 bases lining up with TRBD1. Unmatched junction bases numbered 13, after V lost 6 bases and J lost 6 bases. Germline V CDR1 and CDR2: SGHAT, FQDESV (reference sequence). The CDR3 runs to 16 residues. In DNA, the CDR3 is TGTGCCAGCAGTCCATCCGGGACAGGCTCGTTCAATGAGCAGTTCTTC. Translating it yields CASSPSGTGSFNEQFF.

The chain has TRBV6-5 and TRBJ2-1, with TRBD2 matching 9 bases. V lost 9 bases and J lost 7; bases outside the gene matches: 13. CDR1 MNHEY and CDR2 SVGAGI come from the germline V gene. This CDR3 is built from 15 residues. The CDR3 DNA reads TGTGCCAGTGGTCCCAGGCGGGGGGGCCTAAATGAGCAGTTCTTC. It is translated as CASGPRRGGLNEQFF.

The J gene is TRBJ2-1, the V gene TRBV7-2; the D gene is possibly TRBD2 (5 bases). Trimming pared 5 bases from V and 0 bases from J, leaving 11 bases between. CDR1 and CDR2 (germline): SGHTA, FQGNSA. The length of the CDR3 is 15 residues. CDR3 DNA: TGTGCCAGCAGCCCCGGTGGGAGCTCCTACAATGAGCAGTTCTTC. Its protein product is CASSPGGSSYNEQFF.

This clone appeared once. J is TRBJ2-2 and V is TRBV9; D call uncertain. Germline V gives CDR1 SGDLS, CDR2 YYNGEE. This CDR3 is built from 12 residues. Trimming cost V 4 bases and J 5 bases, with 6 bases left between them. The CDR3: CASSRETGELFF. The CDR3 nucleotides are TGTGCCAGCAGCAGAGAGACCGGGGAGCTGTTTTTT.

V is TRBV9 and J is TRBJ1-4; no clear D gene. This CDR3 region has 14 residues. V lost 2 bases, J lost 0 bases, and 5 bases lay in between. Per the germline V gene, CDR1 is SGDLS and CDR2 is YYNGEE. As DNA, the CDR3 is TGTGCCAGCAGCGTGGGCACAACTAATGAAAAACTGTTTTTT. This sequence encodes CASSVGTTNEKLFF. Full variable domain (rest looked up from reference TRBV9 and TRBJ1-4): DSGVTQTPKHLITATGQRVTLRCSPRSGDLSVYWYQQSLDQGLQFLIQYYNGEERAKGNILERFSAQQFPDLHSELNLSSLELGDSALYFCASSVGTTNEKLFFGSGTQLSVL.

This clone was found once. V gene TRBV7-2 combines with J gene TRBJ1-4, with TRBD1 identical over 9 bases. V was pared by 4 bases and J by 7 bases, with 4 bases of the junction left unmatched. The CDR3 spans 14 residues. Germline V gene sequence: CDR1 SGHTA, CDR2 FQGNSA. CDR3 residues: CASSSGQGREKLFF. CDR3 bases: TGTGCCAGCAGCTCGGGACAGGGTCGTGAAAAACTGTTTTTT.

Here the CDR3 reads CASKFGGGNTGELFF. The CDR3 DNA follows: TGTGCCAGCAAATTTGGAGGGGGCAACACCGGGGAGCTGTTTTTT. The chain is built from TRBV27 and TRBJ2-2; possible D gene TRBD1, 7 bases. Germline CDR1 is MNHEY and CDR2 is SMNVEV (reference sequence). Deletions cut 7 bases from V and 2 bases from J, with 14 bases between. The CDR3 is 15 amino acids.

The CDR3 reads CAWSVFSGGANTEAFF. For the CDR3, the DNA is TGTGCCTGGAGTGTATTTTCAGGGGGAGCGAACACTGAAGCTTTCTTT. The chain uses TRBV30 and TRBJ1-1, with 7 bases aligning to TRBD1. J lost 1 base, V lost 0 bases, and 8 bases had no gene match. This CDR3 region has 16 residues. Germline V gene sequence: CDR1 GTSNPN, CDR2 SVGIG (reference sequence). The entire variable domain, with the rest obtained from reference TRBV30 and TRBJ1-1, is as follows: SQTIHQWPATLVQPVGSPLSLECTVEGTSNPNLYWYRQAAGRGLQLLFYSVGIGQISSEVPQNLSASRPQDRQFILSSKKLLLSDSGFYLCAWSVFSGGANTEAFFGQGTRLTVV.

The chain recombines TRBV2 with TRBJ2-7; TRBD2 might be the D (5 bases). With 2 bases removed from V and 3 bases from J, the gap between germline ends came to 11 bases. Germline V gene sequence: CDR1 SNHLY, CDR2 FYNNEI. CDR3 length equals 14 residues. The CDR3 is CASSEPVRGYEQYF. As DNA, the CDR3 is TGTGCCAGCAGTGAACCGGTCCGGGGCTACGAGCAGTACTTC.

This clone was detected once. CDR3 region: CASSPGDYGYTF. The CDR3 DNA follows: TGTGCCAGCAGTCCCGGGGACTATGGCTACACCTTC. The genes are TRBV25-1 and TRBJ1-2; no definite D call. Germline V lookup: CDR1 MGHDK, CDR2 SYGVNS. V lost 5 bases and J lost 3, with 7 bases in between. This CDR3 contains 12 residues.

CDR3 region: CASSGDRGGGLSKETQYF. The DNA for the CDR3 is TGTGCCAGCAGCGGCGACAGGGGAGGCGGATTGAGCAAAGAGACCCAGTACTTC. V usage is TRBV9 and J usage is TRBJ2-5, with 8 bases aligning to TRBD1. The CDR3 loop spans 18 amino acids. Trimming removed 3 bases from V and 3 bases from J; junction bases left unmatched: 16. CDR1 is SGDLS, CDR2 YYNGEE, per germline.

The chain links TRBV19 to TRBJ1-6; D is unresolved. Per germline, CDR1 LNHDA and CDR2 SQIVND (reference sequence). The CDR3 sequence is 12 residues long. The V and J ends lost 3 bases and 7 bases respectively, with 4 bases between them. CDR3: CASSIPNSPLHF. In nucleotides, the CDR3 is TGTGCCAGTAGTATCCCAAATTCACCCCTCCACTTT.

This chain joins TRBV4-3 and TRBJ2-4; 12 nucleotides agree with TRBD2. From germline, CDR1 is LGHNA and CDR2 YSLEER. CDR3 length: 16 residues. V dropped 5 bases and J dropped 4; count of bases not matched to a gene: 6. DNA of the CDR3: TGCGCCAGCAGCGCGTTGACTAGCGGGGGAAAAAACATTCAGTACTTC. The encoded protein is CASSALTSGGKNIQYF.

The rearrangement links TRBV10-3 to TRBJ2-7; 8 positions agree with TRBD1. Germline-derived CDR1 and CDR2 are ENHRY and SYGVKD. With 5 bases clipped from V and 3 bases from J, the junction kept 3 bases outside the gene matches. The CDR3 is 13 amino acids. CDR3 in DNA: TGTGCCATCAGTTTAGACAGGGGCTACGAGCAGTACTTC. Translation: CAISLDRGYEQYF.

V is TRBV6-5 and J is TRBJ2-7; D possibly corresponds to TRBD2 (6 bases). The germline V gene encodes CDR1 MNHEY and CDR2 SVGAGI. Between the trimmed V and J ends, which lost 5 bases and 3 bases, there was a span of 14 bases. There are 14 residues in the CDR3. The CDR3 reads CASSKREDFYEQYF. As DNA, the CDR3 is TGTGCCAGCAGTAAGAGGGAGGATTTCTACGAGCAGTACTTC.

The chain is built from TRBV5-6 and TRBJ1-5; D unclear. Germline lookup yields CDR1 SGHDT and CDR2 YYEEEE. Trimming shortened V by 3 bases and J by 1 base, and 8 bases separated the two germline ends. CDR3 length: 14 amino acids. CDR3 in DNA: TGTGCCAGCAGCTCCTTGACAAGCAATCAGCCCCAGCATTTT. Its protein is CASSSLTSNQPQHF.

The chain recombines TRBV19 with TRBJ1-3; 10 nucleotides align to TRBD1. V gave up 6 bases and J gave up 1 base; unmatched junction bases: 3. The CDR3 extends over 15 amino acids. Looked up from germline, CDR1 is LNHDA and CDR2 is SQIVND (reference sequence). Here the CDR3 DNA reads TGTGCCAGTAGGAGGGACAGGGGATCTGGAAACACCATATATTTT. It translates to CASRRDRGSGNTIYF.